These 8 T cell receptor beta chains originate from one sample sequenced in a study of T cells in localized non-small cell lung cancer. Assay: immunoSEQ multiplex PCR; the TCRdb copy retains only in-frame clones and omits some. The repertoire holds some 980 clones, with approximately 19% as singletons. Material: normal lung tissue next to the tumor, obtained before any cancer treatment. These receptors were taken from a man aged 40-75 years with stage II lung adenocarcinoma.

V is TRBV5-1 and J is TRBJ2-1, with 7 bases fitting TRBD1. The CDR3 sequence is 15 residues long. Germline V lookup: CDR1 SGHRS, CDR2 YFSETQ. J gave up 5 bases and V 3 bases, and 8 bases lay outside the gene matches. In DNA form, the CDR3 reads TGCGCCAGCAGCTGGGGACCGGGACAGAACAATGAGCAGTTCTTC. It yields the protein CASSWGPGQNNEQFF.

By its share, this clone is large. The CDR3 DNA reads as TGTGCCAGCAGCATCCCTAGGGAATCTAGCACAGATACGCAGTATTTT. Its protein is CASSIPRESSTDTQYF. The chain combines TRBV11-3 with TRBJ2-3; D is uncertain. The germline V gene encodes CDR1 SGHNT and CDR2 YENEEA. The CDR3 has 16 amino acids. V lost 5 bases and J 0 bases, leaving 15 bases between the germline ends.

V gene TRBV29-1 combines with J gene TRBJ2-3; perhaps TRBD2 as D (6 bases). Trimming stripped 4 bases from V and 0 bases from J, with 11 bases between. Germline assignment: CDR1 SQVTM and CDR2 ANQGSEA. The CDR3 length is 14 residues. CDR3 sequence: CSVGGSGSTDTQYF. The CDR3, as DNA: TGCAGCGTTGGGGGTAGCGGAAGCACAGATACGCAGTATTTT.

This clone is deemed large. This sequence joins TRBV19 and TRBJ1-5, with D unresolved. V dropped 5 bases and J dropped 7 bases, with 18 bases sitting between them. The CDR3 consists of 15 residues. CDR1 and CDR2 from the germline V gene are LNHDA and SQIVND (reference sequence). CDR3 nucleotide sequence: TGTGCCAGTAGTTCAGGTTCGGCCAACCGACAGCCCCAGCATTTT. It yields the protein CASSSGSANRQPQHF.

The genes are TRBV6-8 and TRBJ2-7; 11 bases match TRBD2. The CDR3 consists of 17 residues. The J segment lost 0 bases and the V segment lost 6 bases, leaving 10 bases of the junction unmatched. Per the germline V gene, CDR1 is MNHGY and CDR2 is SAAAGT. CDR3 in amino acids: CASSSGTSGTNSYEQYF. In nucleotides, the CDR3 is TGTGCCAGCAGCTCCGGGACTAGCGGCACGAACTCCTACGAGCAGTACTTC.

This clone was observed a few times. The chain combines TRBV9 with TRBJ2-5, with 11 nucleotides matching TRBD2. In germline, CDR1 is SGDLS, CDR2 YYNGEE. The CDR3 loop spans 18 amino acids. Unmatched junction bases numbered 15, after V lost 5 bases and J lost 3 bases. DNA for the CDR3: TGTGCCAGCAGTCCCCACCCGTGGCTAGCGGGGGGCGAAGAGACCCAGTACTTC. Translated: CASSPHPWLAGGEETQYF. The variable domain in full, completed from reference TRBV9 and TRBJ2-5, reads DSGVTQTPKHLITATGQRVTLRCSPRSGDLSVYWYQQSLDQGLQFLIQYYNGEERAKGNILERFSAQQFPDLHSELNLSSLELGDSALYFCASSPHPWLAGGEETQYFGPGTRLLVL.

The chain links TRBV6-8 to TRBJ1-2; D not resolved. This CDR3 has 15 amino acids. Trimming shortened V by 0 bases and J by 3 bases, and 11 bases separated the two germline ends. CDR1 and CDR2 (germline): MNHGY, SAAAGT. CDR3 nucleotide sequence: TGTGCCAGCAGTTACTCGTCGAAGGGAGACTATGGCTACACCTTC. Translated, it gives CASSYSSKGDYGYTF.

The chain couples TRBV6-8 to TRBJ1-5, with a tentative D call TRBD1 (6 bases). The germline V gene encodes CDR1 MNHGY and CDR2 SAAAGT. Trimming pared 4 bases from V and 2 bases from J, leaving 18 bases between. The CDR3 consists of 17 residues. CDR3 region: CASSSTGQTGGNQPQHF. The CDR3 coding sequence is TGTGCCAGCAGTTCGACCGGACAGACAGGAGGCAATCAGCCCCAGCATTTT.